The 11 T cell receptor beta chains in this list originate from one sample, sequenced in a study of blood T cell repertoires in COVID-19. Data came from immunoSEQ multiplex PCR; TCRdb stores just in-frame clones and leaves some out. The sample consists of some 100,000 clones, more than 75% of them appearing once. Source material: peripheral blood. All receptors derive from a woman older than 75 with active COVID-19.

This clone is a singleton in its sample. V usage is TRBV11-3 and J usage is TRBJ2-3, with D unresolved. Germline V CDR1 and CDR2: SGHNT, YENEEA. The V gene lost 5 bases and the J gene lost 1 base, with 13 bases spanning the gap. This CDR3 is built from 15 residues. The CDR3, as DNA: TGTGCCAGCAGCGCTGGCTTTGAAGGCACAGATACGCAGTATTTT. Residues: CASSAGFEGTDTQYF.

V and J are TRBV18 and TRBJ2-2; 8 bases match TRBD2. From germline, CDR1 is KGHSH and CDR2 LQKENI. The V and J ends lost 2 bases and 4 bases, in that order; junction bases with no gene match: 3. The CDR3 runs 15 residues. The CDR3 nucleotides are TGTGCCAGCTCACCAAGGCTAGCGGGCACCGGGGAGCTGTTTTTT. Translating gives CASSPRLAGTGELFF. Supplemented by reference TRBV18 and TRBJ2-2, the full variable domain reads NAGVMQNPRHLVRRRGQEARLRCSPMKGHSHVYWYRQLPEEGLKFMVYLQKENIIDESGMPKERFSAEFPKEGPSILRIQQVVRGDSAAYFCASSPRLAGTGELFFGEGSRLTVL.

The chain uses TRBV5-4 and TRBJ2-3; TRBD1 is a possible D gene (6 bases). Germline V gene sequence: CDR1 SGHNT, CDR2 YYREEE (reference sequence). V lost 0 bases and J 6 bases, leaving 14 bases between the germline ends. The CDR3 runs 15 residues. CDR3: CASSLELSGADTQYF. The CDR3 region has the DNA TGTGCCAGCAGCTTGGAACTCTCAGGGGCCGATACGCAGTATTTT.

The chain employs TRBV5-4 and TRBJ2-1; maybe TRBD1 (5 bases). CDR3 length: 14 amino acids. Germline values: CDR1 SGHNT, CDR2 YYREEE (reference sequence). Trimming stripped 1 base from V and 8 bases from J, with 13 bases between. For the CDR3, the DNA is TGTGCCAGCAGCTTGCCAGGGCTTAGGGATGAGCAGTTCTTC. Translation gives CASSLPGLRDEQFF.

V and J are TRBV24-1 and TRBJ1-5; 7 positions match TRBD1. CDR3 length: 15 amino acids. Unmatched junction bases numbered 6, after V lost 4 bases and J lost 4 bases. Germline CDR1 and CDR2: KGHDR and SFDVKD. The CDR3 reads CATSDPGTENQPQHF. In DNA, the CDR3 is TGTGCCACCAGTGACCCCGGGACAGAAAATCAGCCCCAGCATTTT.

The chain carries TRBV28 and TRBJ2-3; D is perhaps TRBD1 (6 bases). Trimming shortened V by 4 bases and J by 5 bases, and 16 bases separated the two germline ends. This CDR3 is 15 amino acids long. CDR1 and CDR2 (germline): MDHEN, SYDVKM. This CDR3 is CASSSLGHREDTQYF. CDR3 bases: TGTGCCAGCAGTTCCCTGGGCCACAGGGAAGATACGCAGTATTTT.

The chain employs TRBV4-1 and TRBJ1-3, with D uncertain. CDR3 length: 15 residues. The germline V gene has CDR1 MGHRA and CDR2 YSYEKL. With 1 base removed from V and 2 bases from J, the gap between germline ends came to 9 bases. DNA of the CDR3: TGCGCCAGCAGCCAAGGATTACAGCCTGGAAACACCATATATTTT. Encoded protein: CASSQGLQPGNTIYF.

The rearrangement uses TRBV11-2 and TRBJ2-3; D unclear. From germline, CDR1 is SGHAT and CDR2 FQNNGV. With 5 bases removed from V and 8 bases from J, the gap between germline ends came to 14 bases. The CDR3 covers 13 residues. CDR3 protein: CASSPSLGVTQYF. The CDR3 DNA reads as TGTGCCAGCAGCCCCAGTCTGGGCGTTACGCAGTATTTT. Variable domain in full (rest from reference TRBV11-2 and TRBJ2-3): EAGVAQSPRYKIIEKRQSVAFWCNPISGHATLYWYQQILGQGPKLLIQFQNNGVVDDSQLPKDRFSAERLKGVDSTLKIQPAKLEDSAVYLCASSPSLGVTQYFGPGTRLTVL.

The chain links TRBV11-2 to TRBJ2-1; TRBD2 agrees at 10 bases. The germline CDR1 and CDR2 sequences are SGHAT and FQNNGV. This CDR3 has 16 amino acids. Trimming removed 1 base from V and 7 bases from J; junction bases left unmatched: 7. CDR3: CASSLVLAGEKNEQFF. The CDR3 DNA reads TGTGCCAGCAGCTTAGTGCTAGCGGGAGAAAAAAATGAGCAGTTCTTC.

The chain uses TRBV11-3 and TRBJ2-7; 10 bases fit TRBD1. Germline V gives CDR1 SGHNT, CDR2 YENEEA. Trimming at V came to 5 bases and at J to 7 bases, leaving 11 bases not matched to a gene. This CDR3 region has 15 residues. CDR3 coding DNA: TGTGCCAGCAGCCCCGATGGGACAGGGGCCCAAGAGCAGTACTTC. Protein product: CASSPDGTGAQEQYF.

CDR3 residues: CASRQISSSYNEQFF. The CDR3 DNA follows: TGTGCCAGCAGACAGATAAGCAGCTCCTACAATGAGCAGTTCTTC. The chain recombines TRBV27 with TRBJ2-1; D is unresolved. V was trimmed by 6 bases and J by 0 bases, leaving 12 bases between them. The CDR3 is 15 residues long. Germline CDR1 is MNHEY and CDR2 is SMNVEV (reference sequence).